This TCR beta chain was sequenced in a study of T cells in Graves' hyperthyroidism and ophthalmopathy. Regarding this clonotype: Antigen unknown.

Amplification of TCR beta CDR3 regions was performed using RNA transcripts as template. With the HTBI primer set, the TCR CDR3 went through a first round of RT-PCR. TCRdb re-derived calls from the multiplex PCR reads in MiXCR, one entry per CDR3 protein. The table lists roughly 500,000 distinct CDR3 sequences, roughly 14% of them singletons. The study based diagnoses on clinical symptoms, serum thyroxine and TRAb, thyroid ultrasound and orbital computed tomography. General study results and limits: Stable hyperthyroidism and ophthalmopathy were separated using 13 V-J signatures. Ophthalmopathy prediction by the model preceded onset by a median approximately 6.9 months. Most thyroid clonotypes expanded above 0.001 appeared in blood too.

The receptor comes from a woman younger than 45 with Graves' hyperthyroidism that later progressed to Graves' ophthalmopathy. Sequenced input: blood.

This CDR3 reads CASSEGQYRTEAFF. CDR3 nucleotides: TGCGCCAGCAGTGAAGGACAGTACAGGACTGAAGCTTTCTTT. The V gene is TRBV10-1, the J gene TRBJ1-1; the D gene is possibly TRBD1 (6 bases). The V gene lost 3 bases and the J gene lost 5 bases, with 13 bases spanning the gap. Looked up from germline, CDR1 is WNHNN and CDR2 is SYGVQD (reference sequence). The CDR3 consists of 14 residues.